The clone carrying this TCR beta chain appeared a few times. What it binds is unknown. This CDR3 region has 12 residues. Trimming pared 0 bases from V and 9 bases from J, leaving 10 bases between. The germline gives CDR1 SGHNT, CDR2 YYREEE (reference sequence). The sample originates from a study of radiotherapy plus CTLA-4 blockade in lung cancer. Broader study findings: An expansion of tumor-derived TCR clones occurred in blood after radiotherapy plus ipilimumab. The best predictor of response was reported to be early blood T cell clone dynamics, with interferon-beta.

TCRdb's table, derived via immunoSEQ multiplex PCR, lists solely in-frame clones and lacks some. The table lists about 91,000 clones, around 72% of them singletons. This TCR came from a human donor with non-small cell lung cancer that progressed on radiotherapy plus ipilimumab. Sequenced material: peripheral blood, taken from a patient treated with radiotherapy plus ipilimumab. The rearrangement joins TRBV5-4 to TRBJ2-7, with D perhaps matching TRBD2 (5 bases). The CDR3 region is CASSLAGKGQYF. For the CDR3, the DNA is TGTGCCAGCAGCTTGGCCGGGAAGGGGCAGTACTTC.